Shown below are 11 T cell receptor beta chains from a single sample sequenced in a study of blood T cells in healthy people across ages (dated by TCRdb to 2015 to 2017). To prepare the library, 5' RACE was applied. The data were produced on an Illumina HiSeq 2500. A second PCR of roughly 7 to 11 cycles was run with a J-beta primer mix and a sample-barcoded 5' primer. The public reads were reanalyzed by TCRdb: fastp trimming at Q25, MiXCR alignment, in-frame beta chains only. Here each entry gathers all rows of one CDR3 protein and keeps the most common genes and DNA. Recorded for this sample are about 570,000 distinct CDR3 sequences; 27% of them occurred a single time. Jointly, the top ten make up around a sixth of the sample. The sequenced material came from blood. All receptors come from a woman in her 70s in good health.

The V call is TRBV4-3, the J call TRBJ2-2; 11 nucleotides line up with TRBD2. V trimming: 0 bases; J trimming: 5 bases; junction bases outside the gene matches: 5. CDR3 length equals 17 residues. Germline CDR1 and CDR2: LGHNA and YSLEER. CDR3 DNA: TGCGCCAGCAGCCAAGATAGCGGGGGGGCGAGGACCGGGGAGCTGTTTTTT. Protein: CASSQDSGGARTGELFF.

On this clonotype itself: At one boundary the junction diverges from the germline segment, which might be a read error. The rearrangement uses TRBV15 and TRBJ1-6, with D maybe TRBD1 (5 bases). The CDR3 runs to 16 residues. Germline CDR1 and CDR2: LNHNV and YYDKDF (reference sequence). CDR3 sequence: CATSRDYGANNSLLHF. The CDR3 bases are TGTGCCACCAGCAGAGATTACGGGGCGAATAATTCACTCCTCCACTTT. The full variable domain, completed using reference TRBV15 and TRBJ1-6, is DAMVIQNPRYQVTQFGKPVTLSCSQTLNHNVMYWYQQKSSQAPKLLFHYYDKDFNNEADTPDNFQSRRPNTSFCFLDIRSPGLGDTAMYLCATSRDYGANNSLLHFGNGTRLTVT.

A few counts support this clonotype. The chain recombines TRBV12-3 or TRBV12-4 with TRBJ2-7, with D perhaps being TRBD1 or TRBD2 (5 bases each). The ends were cut back, 4 bases at V and 3 bases at J, with 16 bases in the middle. The CDR3 sequence is 15 residues long. This chain's CDR3 is CASSSGTGGGYEQYF. The CDR3 DNA reads TGTGCCAGCAGTTCGGGCACAGGTGGGGGCTACGAGCAGTACTTC.

This clonotype has at least ten counts. The chain recombines TRBV10-3 with TRBJ1-3; D call uncertain. Germline lookup yields CDR1 ENHRY and CDR2 SYGVKD. Trimming took off 0 bases at V and 0 bases at J, with 3 bases between the two ends. This CDR3 spans 14 amino acids. This chain's CDR3 is CAISESGSGNTIYF. Written as DNA, the CDR3 is TGTGCCATCAGTGAGTCAGGCTCTGGAAACACCATATATTTT.

The chain carries TRBV5-1 and TRBJ2-5, with D perhaps TRBD1 (6 bases). The J call may not be correct, given that the DNA end is closer to TRBJ2-7. The CDR3 is 13 amino acids. In germline, CDR1 is SGHRS, CDR2 YFSETQ. DNA for the CDR3: TGCGCCAGCAGCTTGACAGGGTCCGACGAGCAGTACTTC. It encodes CASSLTGSDEQYF.

The chain couples TRBV27 to TRBJ1-5, with TRBD1 matching over 8 bases. Germline V gene lookup returns CDR1 MNHEY and CDR2 SMNVEV (reference sequence). J was trimmed by 3 bases and V by 1 base; bases with no gene match: 8. This CDR3 is 17 amino acids long. The CDR3 nucleotides are TGTGCCAGCAGTTTATTTGCAGGGGGCACTTCCAATCAGCCCCAGCATTTT. Its protein is CASSLFAGGTSNQPQHF.

The V call is TRBV18, the J call TRBJ1-1; D remains unclear. V lost 4 bases, J lost 10 bases, and 22 bases lay in between. CDR3 length: 15 residues. Germline lookup yields CDR1 KGHSH and CDR2 LQKENI. DNA for the CDR3: TGTGCCAGCTCACAAAATCCGGGTGAGGGTTCCGTAGCTTTCTTT. This encodes CASSQNPGEGSVAFF. The whole variable domain, filled in from reference TRBV18 and TRBJ1-1, reads NAGVMQNPRHLVRRRGQEARLRCSPMKGHSHVYWYRQLPEEGLKFMVYLQKENIIDESGMPKERFSAEFPKEGPSILRIQQVVRGDSAAYFCASSQNPGEGSVAFFGQGTRLTVV.

This clonotype was counted between two and nine times. This chain joins TRBV19 and TRBJ1-4, with TRBD1 matching 8 bases. V lost 5 bases, J lost 8 bases, and 10 bases stayed unmatched. The CDR3 length is 15 residues. The germline CDR1 and CDR2 sequences are LNHDA and SQIVND (reference sequence). The CDR3 sequence: CASSSRTGIGEKLFF. CDR3 bases: TGTGCCAGTAGTTCTCGGACAGGGATAGGGGAAAAACTGTTTTTT.

The chain employs TRBV6-2 or TRBV6-3 and TRBJ1-1, with TRBD1 as a possible D gene (5 bases). The germline gives CDR1 MNHEY, CDR2 SVGEGT. V dropped 5 bases and J dropped 6 bases, with 13 bases sitting between them. The length of the CDR3 is 13 residues. In nucleotides, the CDR3 is TGTGCCAGCAGTCCTAGGGGAAGCGCTGAAGCTTTCTTT. Translated, it gives CASSPRGSAEAFF.

The J gene is TRBJ1-4, the V gene TRBV12-5, with 7 nucleotides matching TRBD1. V shed 7 bases and J 6 bases; nucleotides not matched to a gene: 11. This CDR3 comprises 15 residues. The germline gives CDR1 LGHNT, CDR2 FRNRAP. The CDR3 DNA follows: TGTGCTAGTGCCCCCTCGACAGGGAGATATGAAAAACTGTTTTTT. This encodes CASAPSTGRYEKLFF.

V and J are TRBV5-1 and TRBJ1-2, with D maybe TRBD1 (5 bases). The V gene lost 7 bases and the J gene lost 4 bases, with 17 bases spanning the gap. Germline values: CDR1 SGHRS, CDR2 YFSETQ. The CDR3 has 14 amino acids. In DNA form, the CDR3 reads TGCGCCAGCGGAGGGACCGCCTGGAGCTATGGCTACACCTTC. Protein product: CASGGTAWSYGYTF.